This TCR beta chain was sequenced during a study of T cell responses to AZD1222 COVID-19 vaccine. Across the study: Some second doses came at about 4 weeks and others at about 12 weeks; these were pooled. Study results and limitations: Repertoires were obtained only post-peak T cell response.

Produced via immunoSEQ multiplex PCR; TCRdb's table is partial and in-frame only. The sample consists of around 180,000 clones, 70% to 90% of them appearing once. V shed 2 bases and J shed 5 bases, with 12 bases lying between them. The length of the CDR3 is 15 residues. Per germline, CDR1 MNHEY and CDR2 SMNVEV (reference sequence). A note on this clone: Antigen unknown.

The chain recombines TRBV27 with TRBJ1-4, with no clear D. Sequencing was performed on peripheral blood, taken on day 0 of AZD1222 vaccination. The source is an adult in good health. The CDR3 sequence is CASSLLGGYNEKLFF. Here the CDR3 DNA reads TGTGCCAGCAGTTTACTTGGCGGGTACAATGAAAAACTGTTTTTT. The whole variable domain, remainder taken from reference TRBV27 and TRBJ1-4, is EAQVTQNPRYLITVTGKKLTVTCSQNMNHEYMSWYRQDPGLGLRQIYYSMNVEVTDKGDVPEGYKVSRKEKRNFPLILESPSPNQTSLYFCASSLLGGYNEKLFFGSGTQLSVL.